Listed here are 3 T cell receptor beta chains from one sample, sequenced in a study of OX40 agonist ivuxolimab in advanced cancers. Measured with immunoSEQ multiplex PCR; TCRdb has only the in-frame clones, and not every one. The sample gives 60,000 to 85,000 clones, nearly 85% of which show up once; 5.5% to 7.5% is in the top ten. Sequencing was performed on CD4+ or CD8+ T cells sorted from blood, taken in a trial of the OX40 agonist ivuxolimab. All receptors derive from an adult with an advanced solid tumor such as melanoma, head and neck, liver or kidney cancer.

The gene calls are TRBV14 and TRBJ2-5; 8 bases align to TRBD2. The CDR3 extends over 16 amino acids. J was trimmed by 4 bases and V by 4 bases; bases with no gene match: 11. The germline V gene encodes CDR1 SGHDN and CDR2 FVKESK. CDR3 bases: TGTGCCAGCAGCCCGAGGACTAGCTCGGGGGGAGAGACCCAGTACTTC. It is translated as CASSPRTSSGGETQYF.

V usage is TRBV28 and J usage is TRBJ2-1, with D tentatively TRBD2 (7 bases). The CDR3 has 15 amino acids. Looked up from germline, CDR1 is MDHEN and CDR2 is SYDVKM. V lost 7 bases, J lost 0 bases, and 13 bases lay in between. CDR3 sequence: CASNGGPSSYNEQFF. DNA for the CDR3: TGTGCCAGCAACGGGGGGCCGAGCTCCTACAATGAGCAGTTCTTC. Variable domain in full (rest from reference TRBV28 and TRBJ2-1): DVKVTQSSRYLVKRTGEKVFLECVQDMDHENMFWYRQDPGLGLRLIYFSYDVKMKEKGDIPEGYSVSREKKERFSLILESASTNQTSMYLCASNGGPSSYNEQFFGPGTRLTVL.

V usage is TRBV7-2 and J usage is TRBJ2-1; D is possibly TRBD1 or TRBD2 (5 bases each). V lost 1 base and J 0 bases, leaving 7 bases between the germline ends. The CDR3 extends over 15 amino acids. The germline V gene encodes CDR1 SGHTA and CDR2 FQGNSA. CDR3: CASSLGGASYNEQFF. The CDR3 DNA sequence: TGTGCCAGCAGCTTAGGAGGGGCCTCCTACAATGAGCAGTTCTTC.